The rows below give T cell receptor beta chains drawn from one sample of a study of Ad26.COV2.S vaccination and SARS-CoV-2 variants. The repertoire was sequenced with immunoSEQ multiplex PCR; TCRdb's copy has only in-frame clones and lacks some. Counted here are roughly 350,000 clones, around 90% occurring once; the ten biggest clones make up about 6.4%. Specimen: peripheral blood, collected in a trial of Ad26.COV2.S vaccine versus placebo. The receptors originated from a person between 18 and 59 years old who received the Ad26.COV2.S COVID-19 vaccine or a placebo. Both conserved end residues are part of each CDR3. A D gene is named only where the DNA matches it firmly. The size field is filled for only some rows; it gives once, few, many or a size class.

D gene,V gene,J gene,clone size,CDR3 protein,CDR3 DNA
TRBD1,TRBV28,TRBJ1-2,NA,CASSGQDSHGYTF,TGTGCCAGCAGTGGACAGGATTCCCATGGCTACACCTTC
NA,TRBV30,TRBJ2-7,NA,CAWRATAEQYF,TGTGCCTGGAGAGCGACGGCCGAGCAGTACTTC
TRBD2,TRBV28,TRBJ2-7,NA,CASNRLAGSNEQYF,TGTGCCAGCAACAGACTAGCGGGATCAAACGAGCAGTACTTC
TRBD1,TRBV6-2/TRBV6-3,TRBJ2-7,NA,CASSRVPGQGGIYEQYF,TGTGCCAGCAGTCGCGTCCCCGGACAGGGAGGAATCTACGAGCAGTACTTC
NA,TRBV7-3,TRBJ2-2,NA,CASSLLNTGELFF,TGTGCCAGCAGCTTATTGAACACCGGGGAGCTGTTTTTT
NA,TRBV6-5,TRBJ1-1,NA,CASSPREVMNTEAFF,TGTGCCAGCAGTCCCCGTGAGGTTATGAACACTGAAGCTTTCTTT
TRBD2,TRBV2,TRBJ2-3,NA,CASGTSIDTQYF,TGTGCCAGCGGGACTAGCATAGATACGCAGTATTTT
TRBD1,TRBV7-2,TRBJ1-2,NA,CASSLGQGANYGYTF,TGTGCCAGCAGCTTAGGTCAGGGGGCCAACTATGGCTACACCTTC
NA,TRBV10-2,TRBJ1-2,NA,CASSEAPGAYGYTF,TGCGCCAGCAGTGAAGCCCCAGGGGCCTATGGCTACACCTTC
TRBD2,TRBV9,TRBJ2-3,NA,CASSVASGGLGTDTQYF,TGTGCCAGCAGCGTAGCTTCGGGGGGTTTGGGCACAGATACGCAGTATTTT
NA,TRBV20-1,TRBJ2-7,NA,CSGKFSYEQYF,TGCAGCGGGAAATTCTCCTACGAGCAGTACTTC
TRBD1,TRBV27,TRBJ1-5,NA,CASSDTGGPNQPQHF,TGTGCCAGCAGCGATACAGGGGGCCCCAATCAGCCCCAGCATTTT
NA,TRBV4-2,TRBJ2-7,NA,CASSQADSFGYEQYF,TGTGCCAGCAGCCAAGCGGACAGTTTTGGATACGAGCAGTACTTC
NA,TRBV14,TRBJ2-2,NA,CASSRRGYANTGELFF,TGTGCCAGCAGTCGTAGGGGGTACGCGAACACCGGGGAGCTGTTTTTT
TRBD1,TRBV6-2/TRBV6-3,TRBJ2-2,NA,CASSYPRGRPGELFF,TGTGCCAGCAGTTACCCGAGGGGGCGCCCCGGGGAGCTGTTTTTT
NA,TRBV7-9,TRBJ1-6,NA,CASSPGPVRGSPLHF,TGTGCCAGCAGCCCGGGACCCGTCAGGGGTTCACCCCTCCACTTT
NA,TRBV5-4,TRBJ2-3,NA,CASSLPRTDTQYF,TGTGCCAGCAGCTTGCCGCGCACAGATACGCAGTATTTT
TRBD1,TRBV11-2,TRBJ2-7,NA,CASSLMGQGYEQYF,TGTGCCAGCAGCTTAATGGGACAGGGCTACGAGCAGTACTTC
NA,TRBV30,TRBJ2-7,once,CAWSVVLYEQYF,TGTGCCTGGAGTGTAGTCCTTTACGAGCAGTACTTC
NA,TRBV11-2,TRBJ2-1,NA,CASSLLASYNEQFF,TGTGCCAGCAGCTTATTAGCCTCCTACAATGAGCAGTTCTTC
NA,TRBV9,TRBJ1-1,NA,CASKTVLNTEAFF,TGTGCCAGCAAGACAGTTTTGAACACTGAAGCTTTCTTT
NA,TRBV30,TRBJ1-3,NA,CAWSVGGNSGNTIYF,TGTGCCTGGAGTGTTGGGGGGAACTCTGGAAACACCATATATTTT
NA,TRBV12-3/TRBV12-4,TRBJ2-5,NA,CASSLRSQETQYF,TGTGCCAGCAGTTTAAGGTCCCAAGAGACCCAGTACTTC
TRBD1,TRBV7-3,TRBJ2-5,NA,CASSLGDRGQETQYF,TGTGCCAGCAGCTTAGGGGACAGGGGGCAAGAGACCCAGTACTTC
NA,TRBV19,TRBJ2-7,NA,CASSMQRSSYEQYF,TGTGCCAGTAGTATGCAACGGAGCTCCTACGAGCAGTACTTC
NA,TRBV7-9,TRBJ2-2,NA,CASSILYPNTGELFF,TGTGCCAGCAGCATTCTATATCCGAACACCGGGGAGCTGTTTTTT
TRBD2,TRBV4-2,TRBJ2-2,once,CASSPSGGITGELFF,TGTGCCAGCAGCCCGAGCGGGGGGATCACCGGGGAGCTGTTTTTT
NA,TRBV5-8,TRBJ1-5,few,CASSGPNQPQHF,TGTGCCAGCAGCGGGCCCAATCAGCCCCAGCATTTT
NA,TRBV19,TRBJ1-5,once,CASSIPGVRNQPQHF,TGTGCCAGTAGTATTCCGGGGGTCCGAAATCAGCCCCAGCATTTT
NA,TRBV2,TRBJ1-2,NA,CASSEARGSGYTF,TGTGCCAGCAGTGAAGCGCGGGGATCTGGCTACACCTTC
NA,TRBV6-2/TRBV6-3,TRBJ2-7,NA,CASSYPPRTYEQYF,TGTGCCAGCAGTTATCCACCTCGGACCTACGAGCAGTACTTC
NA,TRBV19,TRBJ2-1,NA,CASSPRTAREQFF,TGTGCCAGTAGTCCCCGGACGGCGCGTGAGCAGTTCTTC
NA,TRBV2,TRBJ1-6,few,CASRRESNSPLHF,TGTGCCAGCAGGAGGGAGAGTAATTCACCCCTCCACTTT
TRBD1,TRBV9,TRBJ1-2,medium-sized,CASSVGQGASNYGYTF,TGTGCCAGCAGCGTAGGACAGGGGGCGTCGAACTATGGCTACACCTTC
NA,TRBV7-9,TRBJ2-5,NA,CASSLTTRALETQYF,TGTGCCAGCAGCTTGACGACCCGGGCTTTGGAGACCCAGTACTTC
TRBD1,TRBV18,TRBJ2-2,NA,CASSHRTGMAAGELFF,TGTGCCAGCTCACATCGGACAGGGATGGCGGCCGGGGAGCTGTTTTTT
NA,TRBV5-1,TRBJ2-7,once,CASSSSEAGSYEQYF,TGCGCCAGCAGCTCCAGTGAGGCAGGGAGCTACGAGCAGTACTTC
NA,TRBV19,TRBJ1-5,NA,CASSSGGGSGPQHF,TGTGCCAGTAGTTCCGGAGGGGGGTCTGGGCCCCAGCATTTT
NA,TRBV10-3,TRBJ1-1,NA,CAISEGKYTEAFF,TGTGCCATCAGCGAGGGGAAGTACACTGAAGCTTTCTTT
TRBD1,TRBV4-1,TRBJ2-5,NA,CASSQDQWTGPQETQYF,TGCGCCAGCAGCCAAGATCAGTGGACAGGACCCCAAGAGACCCAGTACTTC
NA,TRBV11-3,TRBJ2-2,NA,CASSLLGGEGEELFF,TGTGCCAGCAGCTTATTGGGCGGGGAAGGCGAGGAGCTGTTTTTT
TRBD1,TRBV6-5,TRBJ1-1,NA,CASSFRTGTGAFF,TGTGCCAGCAGTTTTAGGACAGGGACGGGGGCTTTCTTT
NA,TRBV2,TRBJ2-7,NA,CASTGTGLSEQYF,TGTGCCAGCACCGGGACGGGGCTCAGCGAGCAGTACTTC
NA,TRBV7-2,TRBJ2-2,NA,CASSLGSGNTGELFF,TGTGCCAGCAGCTTAGGTTCCGGGAACACCGGGGAGCTGTTTTTT
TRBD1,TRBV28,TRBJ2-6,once,CASRLGTANGANVLTF,TGTGCCAGCAGGTTAGGGACAGCGAACGGGGCCAACGTCCTGACTTTC
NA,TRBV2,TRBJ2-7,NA,CASVSLDSGEQYF,TGTGCCAGCGTTTCGTTGGACTCTGGCGAGCAGTACTTC
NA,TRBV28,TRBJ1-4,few,CASSLFGPEKLFF,TGTGCCAGCAGTTTATTTGGACCTGAAAAACTGTTTTTT
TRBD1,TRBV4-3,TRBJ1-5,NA,CASSQDSGQGTQPQHF,TGCGCCAGCAGCCAAGACTCCGGACAGGGGACACAGCCCCAGCATTTT
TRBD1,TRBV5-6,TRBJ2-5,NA,CASSLPAPGTGGGETQYF,TGTGCCAGCAGCTTACCTGCCCCGGGGACAGGGGGCGGGGAGACCCAGTACTTC
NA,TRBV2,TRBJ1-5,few,CASSTGNRNQPQHF,TGTGCCAGCAGTACAGGGAATCGGAATCAGCCCCAGCATTTT
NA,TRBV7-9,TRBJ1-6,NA,CASNNRDGRFNNSPLHF,TGTGCCAGCAACAACCGGGACGGCAGGTTTAATAATTCACCCCTCCACTTT
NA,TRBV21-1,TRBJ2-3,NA,CASSKTGTDTQYF,TGTGCCAGCAGCAAAACGGGCACAGATACGCAGTATTTT
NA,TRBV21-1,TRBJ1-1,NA,CARPGSTEAFF,TGTGCCCGCCCAGGGTCCACTGAAGCTTTCTTT